This passage covers 19 T cell receptor beta chains from one sample sequenced in a study of blood T cell repertoires in COVID-19. This table comes from immunoSEQ multiplex PCR, and its TCRdb copy is limited to in-frame clones, with some not included. Of around 61,000 clones listed, under 90% are singletons. The specimen was peripheral blood. Source of these receptors: a man in his 60s with acute or convalescent COVID-19.

The J gene is TRBJ1-2, the V gene TRBV6-5, with D maybe TRBD1 (5 bases). The V and J ends lost 5 bases and 2 bases respectively, with 15 bases between them. Germline loops: CDR1 MNHEY, CDR2 SVGAGI. The CDR3 contains 15 residues. CDR3 protein: CASSPPGKGNYGYTF. CDR3 sequence (DNA): TGTGCCAGCAGTCCACCAGGAAAGGGGAACTATGGCTACACCTTC.

Notes on this clone: At one of its ends the junction is not consistent with the germline gene, which may arise from a read error. The same CDR3 arises from other DNA sequences in this sample as well. The chain combines TRBV5-1 with TRBJ1-1; the match to TRBD1 covers 7 bases. The CDR3 covers 13 residues. The germline CDR1 and CDR2 sequences are SGHRS and YFSETQ. CDR3 loop: CASSKDRDTEAFF. CDR3 in DNA: TGCGCCAGCAGCAAAGACAGGGACACTGAAGCCTTCTTT.

The chain recombines TRBV11-2 with TRBJ1-4; TRBD1 matches 9 bases. The CDR3 length is 16 residues. V trimming: 4 bases; J trimming: 8 bases; junction bases outside the gene matches: 11. The germline V gene encodes CDR1 SGHAT and CDR2 FQNNGV. The CDR3 DNA follows: TGTGCCAGCAGCTCGAAGCCAGGCGACAGGGGGGAAAAACTGTTTTTT. As protein: CASSSKPGDRGEKLFF. Full variable domain (outside the CDR3, taken from reference TRBV11-2 and TRBJ1-4): EAGVAQSPRYKIIEKRQSVAFWCNPISGHATLYWYQQILGQGPKLLIQFQNNGVVDDSQLPKDRFSAERLKGVDSTLKIQPAKLEDSAVYLCASSSKPGDRGEKLFFGSGTQLSVL.

J is TRBJ1-1 and V is TRBV2; possibly TRBD1 for D (5 bases). Germline loops: CDR1 SNHLY, CDR2 FYNNEI. V dropped 3 bases and J dropped 1 base, with 9 bases sitting between them. The CDR3 is made up of 14 amino acids. Here the CDR3 reads CASSERRGNTEAFF. The CDR3 DNA sequence: TGTGCCAGCAGTGAGAGGAGGGGGAACACTGAAGCTTTCTTT.

The CDR3 spells CASRDSVINYGYTF. CDR3 DNA sequence: TGTGCCAGCCGGGACAGCGTAATTAACTATGGCTACACCTTC. This chain connects TRBV6-5 to TRBJ1-2; 7 nucleotides line up with TRBD1. This CDR3 contains 14 residues. CDR1 MNHEY and CDR2 SVGAGI come from the germline V gene. V lost 8 bases to trimming and J lost 1 base; unmatched junction nucleotides: 7.

V and J are TRBV27 and TRBJ1-2, with TRBD1 as a possible D gene (6 bases). Trimming cost V 3 bases and J 3 bases, with 8 bases left between them. Germline CDR1 is MNHEY and CDR2 is SMNVEV (reference sequence). The length of the CDR3 is 13 residues. The CDR3 coding sequence is TGTGCCAGCAGTTTCGGACAGTACTATGGCTACACCTTC. As protein: CASSFGQYYGYTF.

This chain connects TRBV27 to TRBJ2-3; TRBD2 might be the D (5 bases). This CDR3 has 14 amino acids. Germline V gives CDR1 MNHEY, CDR2 SMNVEV (reference sequence). V was trimmed by 5 bases and J by 3 bases, leaving 12 bases between them. CDR3: CASSPQRGTDTQYF. CDR3 bases: TGTGCCAGCAGTCCCCAGCGAGGGACAGATACGCAGTATTTT.

V gene TRBV3-1 (or the pseudogene TRBV3-2) combines with J gene TRBJ1-3; a weak D match, TRBD1 (5 bases). The CDR3 runs 15 residues. Germline loops: CDR1 LGHDT, CDR2 YNNKEL (reference sequence). V lost 3 bases and J lost 7, with 16 bases in between. In DNA, the CDR3 is TGTGCCAGCAGCCATAGGGGTCTAAAGGGGAACACCATATATTTT. This gives the protein CASSHRGLKGNTIYF.

J is TRBJ1-1 and V is TRBV2; tentatively, D is TRBD1 (6 bases). Trimming removed 3 bases from V and 6 bases from J, with 17 bases in between. Germline V gene lookup returns CDR1 SNHLY and CDR2 FYNNEI. The CDR3 is 15 amino acids. The CDR3 DNA sequence: TGTGCCAGCAGTGACTCCGGGACATATAAACCTGAAGCTTTCTTT. This translates into CASSDSGTYKPEAFF.

This sequence joins TRBV6-5 and TRBJ1-1, with TRBD1 as a possible D gene (6 bases). Looked up from germline, CDR1 is MNHEY and CDR2 is SVGAGI. CDR3 length: 15 residues. V dropped 2 bases and J dropped 4 bases, with 14 bases sitting between them. The CDR3 DNA reads TGTGCCAGCAGTTACCGACAGGACGGGTCCACTGAAGCTTTCTTT. Translated: CASSYRQDGSTEAFF.

The V gene is TRBV5-4, the J gene TRBJ2-1; D possibly corresponds to TRBD1 (6 bases). The ends were cut back, 4 bases at V and 0 bases at J, with 11 bases in the middle. The CDR3 contains 15 residues. The germline gives CDR1 SGHNT, CDR2 YYREEE (reference sequence). The CDR3 sequence: CASSTQTGSYNEQFF. The CDR3 DNA follows: TGTGCCAGCAGCACTCAGACAGGCTCCTACAATGAGCAGTTCTTC.

The chain has TRBV3-1 (or the pseudogene TRBV3-2) and TRBJ1-6; no reliable D call. The CDR3 spans 14 residues. Germline V gives CDR1 LGHDT, CDR2 YNNKEL (reference sequence). Trimming removed 4 bases at V and 10 bases at J, with 14 bases between. In DNA form, the CDR3 reads TGTGCCAGCAGCCCACGGAGGGTGGAGTCACCCCTCCACTTT. This gives the protein CASSPRRVESPLHF.

This clone is a singleton in its sample. Written as DNA, the CDR3 is TGTGCCAGCAGTCCGGTTCCTTTGCCGGAAAAACTGTTTTTT. Translation: CASSPVPLPEKLFF. The rearrangement uses TRBV2 and TRBJ1-4; D unclear. The germline CDR1 and CDR2 sequences are SNHLY and FYNNEI. Trimming pared 5 bases from V and 8 bases from J, leaving 15 bases between. This CDR3 region has 14 residues. Looking up the rest from reference TRBV2 and TRBJ1-4 gives the full variable domain: EPEVTQTPSHQVTQMGQEVILRCVPISNHLYFYWYRQILGQKVEFLVSFYNNEISEKSEIFDDQFSVERPDGSNFTLKIRSTKLEDSAMYFCASSPVPLPEKLFFGSGTQLSVL.

J is TRBJ1-1 and V is TRBV24-1; D is unclear. Germline V gene lookup returns CDR1 KGHDR and CDR2 SFDVKD. V lost 2 bases and J lost 0, with 18 bases in between. This CDR3 is built from 18 residues. CDR3 sequence (DNA): TGTGCCACCAGTGATTCCCCCCTAGTGCAGAACATGAACACTGAAGCTTTCTTT. It codes for CATSDSPLVQNMNTEAFF.

The chain combines TRBV7-8 with TRBJ2-2; no firm D call. Germline V gene data show CDR1 as SGHVS and CDR2 as FQNEAQ. V dropped 2 bases and J dropped 5 bases, with 6 bases sitting between them. This CDR3 is 13 amino acids long. The CDR3 sequence: CASSLSGTGELFF. The DNA of the CDR3 is TGTGCCAGCAGCTTATCGGGTACCGGGGAGCTGTTTTTT.

This sequence joins TRBV2 and TRBJ1-1; D may be TRBD1 (6 bases). The V gene's germline CDR1 is SNHLY and CDR2 FYNNEI. V lost 6 bases and J 0 bases, leaving 17 bases between the germline ends. The CDR3 runs 16 residues. This CDR3 is CASREGLTGMNTEAFF. CDR3 coding DNA: TGTGCCAGCAGAGAGGGGTTAACAGGGATGAACACTGAAGCTTTCTTT.

The rearrangement links TRBV29-1 to TRBJ2-7; possibly TRBD2 for D (5 bases). This CDR3 has 11 residues. Germline assignment: CDR1 SQVTM and CDR2 ANQGSEA. V lost 6 bases and J 3 bases, leaving 9 bases between the germline ends. The CDR3 coding sequence is TGCAGCGTGCGGGTCCTCTACGAGCAGTACTTC. Its protein is CSVRVLYEQYF.

The CDR3 loop is CASSRPSPSSGNTIYF. Here the CDR3 DNA reads TGTGCCAGCAGTCGACCCAGTCCCAGCTCTGGAAACACCATATATTTT. The V and J genes are TRBV6-6 and TRBJ1-3; D remains unclear. CDR1 MNHNY and CDR2 SVGAGI come from the germline V gene (reference sequence). Trimming stripped 5 bases from V and 0 bases from J, with 14 bases between. CDR3 length equals 16 residues.

This chain uses TRBV3-1 (or the pseudogene TRBV3-2) with TRBJ1-2; D unclear. This CDR3 is built from 13 residues. The germline V gene encodes CDR1 LGHDT and CDR2 YNNKEL (reference sequence). V lost 0 bases and J 5 bases, leaving 7 bases between the germline ends. CDR3 amino acids: CASSQEEGYGYTF. The CDR3, as DNA: TGTGCCAGCAGCCAAGAAGAGGGTTATGGCTACACCTTC.